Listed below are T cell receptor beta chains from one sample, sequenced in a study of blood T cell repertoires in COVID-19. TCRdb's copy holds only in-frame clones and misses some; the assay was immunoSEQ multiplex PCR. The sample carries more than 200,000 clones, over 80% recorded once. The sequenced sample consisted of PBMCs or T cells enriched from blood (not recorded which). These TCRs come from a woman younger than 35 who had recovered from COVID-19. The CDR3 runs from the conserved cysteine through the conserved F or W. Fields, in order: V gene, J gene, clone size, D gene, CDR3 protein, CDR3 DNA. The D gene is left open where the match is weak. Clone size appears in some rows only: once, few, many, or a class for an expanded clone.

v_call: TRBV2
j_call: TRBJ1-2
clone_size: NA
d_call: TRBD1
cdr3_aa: CASTDGTGSPSNYGYTF
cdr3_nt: TGTGCCAGCACCGACGGGACAGGTAGCCCTTCTAACTATGGCTACACCTTC

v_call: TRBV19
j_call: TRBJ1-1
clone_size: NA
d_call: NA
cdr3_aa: CASSQRGYTEAFF
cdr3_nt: TGTGCCAGTAGCCAGCGGGGGTATACTGAAGCTTTCTTT

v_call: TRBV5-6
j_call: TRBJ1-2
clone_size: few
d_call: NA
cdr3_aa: CASSLQAQPFGYTF
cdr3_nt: TGTGCCAGCAGCTTGCAGGCTCAACCTTTCGGCTACACCTTC

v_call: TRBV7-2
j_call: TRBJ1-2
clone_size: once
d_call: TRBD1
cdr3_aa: CASSRDSYYGYTF
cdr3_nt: TGTGCCAGCAGCCGGGACAGCTACTATGGCTACACCTTC

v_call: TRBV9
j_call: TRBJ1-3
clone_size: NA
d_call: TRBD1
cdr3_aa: CASSRDRHRSGNTIYF
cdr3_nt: TGTGCCAGCAGCCGGGACAGGCACCGCTCTGGAAACACCATATATTTT

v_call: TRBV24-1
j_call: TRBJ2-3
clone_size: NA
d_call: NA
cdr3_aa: CATSDLPRVGTDTQYF
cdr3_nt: TGTGCCACCAGTGATCTGCCGCGGGTAGGCACAGATACGCAGTATTTT

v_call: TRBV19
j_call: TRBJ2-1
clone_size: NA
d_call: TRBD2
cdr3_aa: CASSKKVLASGPNEQFF
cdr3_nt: TGTGCCAGTAGTAAAAAAGTCTTGGCTAGCGGGCCGAATGAGCAGTTCTTC

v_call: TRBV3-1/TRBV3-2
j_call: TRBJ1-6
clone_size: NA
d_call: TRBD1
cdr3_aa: CASSQTLDRNSFHF
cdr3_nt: TGTGCCAGCAGCCAAACCCTGGACAGGAACTCCTTCCACTTT

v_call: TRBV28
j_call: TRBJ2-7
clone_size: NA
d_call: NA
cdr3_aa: CASSLQIRGEQYF
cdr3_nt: TGTGCCAGCAGTTTACAAATTAGAGGGGAGCAGTACTTC

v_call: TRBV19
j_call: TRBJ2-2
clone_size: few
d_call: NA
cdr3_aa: CASRIGREAGELFF
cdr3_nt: TGTGCCAGTAGAATCGGCAGGGAGGCCGGGGAGCTGTTTTTT

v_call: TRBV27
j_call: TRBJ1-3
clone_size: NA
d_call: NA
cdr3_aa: CASSLSGSSGNTIYF
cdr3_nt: TGTGCCAGCAGTTTAAGCGGGAGCTCTGGAAACACCATATATTTT

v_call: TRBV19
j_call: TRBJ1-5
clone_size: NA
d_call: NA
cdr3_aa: CASSISRSNQPQHF
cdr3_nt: TGTGCCAGTAGTATTTCGCGTAGCAATCAGCCCCAGCATTTT

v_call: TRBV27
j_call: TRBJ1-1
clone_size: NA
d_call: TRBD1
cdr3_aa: CASSRLAGGYTEAFF
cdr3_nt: TGTGCCAGCAGTCGCCTGGCAGGGGGGTACACTGAAGCTTTCTTT

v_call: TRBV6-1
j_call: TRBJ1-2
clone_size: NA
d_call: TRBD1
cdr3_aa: CASSEAGGESPYGYTF
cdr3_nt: TGTGCCAGCAGTGAGGCAGGGGGCGAATCTCCCTATGGCTACACCTTC

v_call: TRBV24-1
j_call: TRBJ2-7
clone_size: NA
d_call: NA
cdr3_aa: CATSDFTGIEQYF
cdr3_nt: TGTGCCACCAGTGACTTCACAGGGATCGAGCAGTACTTC

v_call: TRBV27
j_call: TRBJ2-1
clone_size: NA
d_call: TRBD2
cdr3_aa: CASSSQTGLSGQFF
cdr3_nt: TGTGCCAGCAGTTCCCAAACGGGACTATCGGGGCAGTTCTTC

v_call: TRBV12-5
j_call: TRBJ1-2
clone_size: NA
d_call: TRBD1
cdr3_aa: CASGLGTGVGGYTF
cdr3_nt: TGTGCTAGTGGTTTGGGGACAGGGGTGGGTGGCTACACCTTC

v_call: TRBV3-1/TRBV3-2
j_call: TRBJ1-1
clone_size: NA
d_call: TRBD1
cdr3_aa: CASSHLDRDTEAFF
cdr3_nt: TGTGCCAGCAGCCACCTGGACAGGGACACTGAAGCTTTCTTT

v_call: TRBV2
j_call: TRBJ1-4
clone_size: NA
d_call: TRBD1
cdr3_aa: CASCRDRREKLFF
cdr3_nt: TGTGCCAGCTGCCGGGACAGAAGGGAAAAACTGTTTTTT

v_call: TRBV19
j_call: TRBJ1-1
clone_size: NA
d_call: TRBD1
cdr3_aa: CASRGGQANTEAFF
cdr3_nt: TGTGCCAGTAGAGGGGGACAGGCGAACACTGAAGCTTTCTTT

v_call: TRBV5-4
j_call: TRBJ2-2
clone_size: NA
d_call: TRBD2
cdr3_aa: CASSGGSGRRNTGELFF
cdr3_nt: TGTGCCAGCAGTGGGGGTAGCGGGAGGAGAAATACCGGGGAGCTGTTTTTT

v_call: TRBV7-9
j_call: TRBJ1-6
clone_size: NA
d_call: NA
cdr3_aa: CASSLSGGAFPFSPLHF
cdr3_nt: TGTGCCAGCAGCTTATCGGGGGGCGCGTTCCCTTTTTCACCCCTCCACTTT

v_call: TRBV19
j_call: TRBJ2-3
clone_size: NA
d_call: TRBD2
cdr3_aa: CASSTGQGLAGGQDTQYF
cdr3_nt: TGTGCCAGTAGTACTGGACAGGGACTAGCGGGAGGGCAGGATACGCAGTATTTT

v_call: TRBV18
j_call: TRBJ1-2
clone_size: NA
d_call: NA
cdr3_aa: CASSPTRGDPYGYTF
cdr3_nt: TGTGCCAGCTCACCGACACGGGGAGACCCCTATGGCTACACCTTC